This is a list of T cell receptor beta chains from one sample in a study of cytomegalovirus exposure and HLA in healthy donors. Libraries were prepared by immunoSEQ multiplex PCR; TCRdb keeps only in-frame clonotypes and omits some of them. Of roughly 100,000 clones listed, around 84% are singletons. The source material was PBMCs. All receptors come from a man younger than 40 in good health and CMV-seronegative. Each CDR3 is given without its conserved first and last residue. The D gene is left open where the match is weak.

TRBV5-6	.	TRBJ1-1	ASSGGTYAAEAF
TRBV6-5	.	TRBJ1-2	ASSYGAGYT
TRBV9	.	TRBJ1-5	ASSIGTNQPQH
TRBV21-1	.	TRBJ1-2	ASSKGFKGQDYGYT
TRBV6-5	TRBD1	TRBJ1-2	ASSRQTGGGYT
TRBV7-8	.	TRBJ1-3	ASSTPRGSGNTIY
TRBV7-9	.	TRBJ2-5	ASSLENIETQY
TRBV5-1	TRBD2	TRBJ2-7	ASSFGGEGEQY
TRBV7-7	TRBD2	TRBJ2-3	ASSPGLARDTQY
TRBV7-8	TRBD1	TRBJ1-3	ASSVYRGTGDTIY
TRBV19	.	TRBJ1-5	ASSIDRHQPQH